The next 14 T cell receptor beta chains were all read from a single sample in a study of T cells in Graves' hyperthyroidism and ophthalmopathy. There were TCR beta CDR3 regions amplified from RNA transcripts. First-round RT-PCR of the TCR CDR3 relied on the HTBI primer set. TCRdb re-derived calls from the multiplex PCR reads in MiXCR, one entry per CDR3 protein. The sample gives about 400,000 distinct CDR3 sequences, about 14% of which show up once; around 20% is in the top ten. The sample taken for sequencing was blood. The receptors come from a woman aged 25 to 45 with Graves' ophthalmopathy.

This clonotype was seen at least ten times. The CDR3 reads CASSTQGDTQYF. The CDR3 DNA follows: TGTGCCAGCAGCACGCAGGGAGATACGCAGTATTTT. This chain connects TRBV3-1 to TRBJ2-3; weak D call: TRBD1 (5 bases). Trimming stripped 5 bases from V and 5 bases from J, with 8 bases between. The CDR3 length is 12 residues. CDR1 is LGHDT and CDR2 is YNNKEL in the germline V gene (reference sequence).

This clonotype was counted many times. The gene calls are TRBV14 and TRBJ2-1; the match to TRBD1 covers 9 bases. The CDR3 sequence is 16 residues long. CDR1 and CDR2 (germline): SGHDN, FVKESK. V dropped 3 bases and J dropped 1; count of bases not matched to a gene: 4. In nucleotides, the CDR3 is TGTGCCAGCAGCCATACCGGGACAGGGTCCTACAATGAGCAGTTCTTC. This encodes CASSHTGTGSYNEQFF.

This clonotype has ten or more counts. This rearrangement joins TRBV9 to TRBJ2-1, with D perhaps TRBD2 (6 bases). The CDR3 spans 16 residues. Germline V gene sequence: CDR1 SGDLS, CDR2 YYNGEE. The ends were cut back, 0 bases at V and 7 bases at J, with 17 bases in the middle. This CDR3 is CASSVEGGMIGNEQFF. CDR3 in DNA: TGTGCCAGCAGCGTAGAGGGCGGGATGATTGGGAATGAGCAGTTCTTC.

This clonotype was recorded only once. Since a much larger clone is just one base distant, this may be a read error. The rearrangement uses TRBV12-3 or TRBV12-4 and TRBJ1-5; D ambiguous. V lost 3 bases and J 6 bases, leaving 12 bases between the germline ends. This CDR3 is built from 14 residues. The CDR3 reads CASSFRGHGQPQHF. The CDR3 region has the DNA TGTGCCAGCAGTTTTAGAGGGCACGGTCAGCCCCAGCATTTT.

This clonotype was picked up many times. This chain uses TRBV6-1 with TRBJ2-7; 8 bases fit TRBD1. Germline lookup yields CDR1 MNHNS and CDR2 SASEGT. V dropped 6 bases and J dropped 4; count of bases not matched to a gene: 11. This CDR3 has 15 amino acids. CDR3 DNA: TGTGCCAGCAGGGCGATCCGGGACAGGTTTTACGAGCAGTACTTC. Protein: CASRAIRDRFYEQYF.

The chain uses TRBV7-6 and TRBJ2-7, with 7 bases matching TRBD2. J was trimmed by 2 bases and V by 0 bases; bases with no gene match: 4. Germline-derived CDR1 and CDR2 are SGHVS and FNYEAQ. The CDR3 is made up of 15 amino acids. The CDR3 coding sequence is TGTGCCAGCAGCTTAGCGGGGGGGAAGGCCTACGAGCAGTACTTC. Translation gives CASSLAGGKAYEQYF.

This clonotype was seen repeatedly, ten times or more. The chain is built from TRBV3-1 and TRBJ1-6, with D possibly matching TRBD1 (5 bases). Germline V gene data show CDR1 as LGHDT and CDR2 as YNNKEL (reference sequence). The CDR3 spans 16 residues. V dropped 4 bases and J dropped 7 bases, with 17 bases sitting between them. The CDR3 loop is CASSLGGFAGNSPLHF. CDR3 coding DNA: TGTGCCAGCAGCCTAGGAGGGTTCGCAGGGAATTCACCCCTCCACTTT.

This clonotype was seen ten or more times. This chain links TRBV7-9 with TRBJ2-5; D unclear. This CDR3 contains 13 residues. Trimming removed 7 bases at V and 5 bases at J, with 14 bases between. Germline V lookup: CDR1 SEHNR, CDR2 FQNEAQ (reference sequence). Here the CDR3 reads CASNQPSGETQYF. The CDR3 bases are TGTGCCAGCAACCAACCCTCTGGGGAGACCCAGTACTTC.

This clonotype has a count of ten or more. The V call is TRBV12-3 or TRBV12-4, the J call TRBJ2-3; 9 bases agree with TRBD2. Trimming removed 1 base from V and 9 bases from J; junction bases left unmatched: 11. The CDR3 runs to 16 residues. CDR3 nucleotide sequence: TGTGCCAGCAGTTTAGGGGCCGCGGGGGGGCGGGGGACGCAGTATTTT. Residues: CASSLGAAGGRGTQYF.

This clonotype has ten or more counts. V gene TRBV5-1 combines with J gene TRBJ2-7; possibly TRBD1 or TRBD2 for D (5 bases each). This CDR3 region has 14 residues. The V end lost 6 bases, the J end lost 5 bases, and 18 bases lay between the germline ends. CDR1 is SGHRS and CDR2 is YFSETQ in the germline V gene. Here the CDR3 DNA reads TGCGCCAGCACCGAGGGGCACACGATAAACGAGCAGTACTTC. Protein: CASTEGHTINEQYF.

As concerns this clonotype: Possible read error: a much larger clone is one base away. The CDR3: CASSFPHSLPYEQYF. The DNA of the CDR3 is TGTGCCAGCAGCTTCCCCCACAGCCTGCCCTACGAGCAGTACTTC. This chain joins TRBV7-9 and TRBJ2-7, with D unclear. V was shortened by 3 bases and J by 2 bases, with 14 bases between the two germline ends. The CDR3 contains 15 residues. Germline V lookup: CDR1 SEHNR, CDR2 FQNEAQ (reference sequence). The full variable domain, its missing parts supplied by reference TRBV7-9 and TRBJ2-7, is DTGVSQNPRHKITKRGQNVTFRCDPISEHNRLYWYRQTLGQGPEFLTYFQNEAQLEKSRLLSDRFSAERPKGSFSTLEIQRTEQGDSAMYLCASSFPHSLPYEQYFGPGTRLTVT.

This clonotype has a handful of counts. This rearrangement joins TRBV19 to TRBJ2-3; weak D call: TRBD2 (6 bases). The CDR3 loop spans 17 amino acids. Trimming left V 3 bases short and J 5 bases short, with 21 bases between. The germline V gene has CDR1 LNHDA and CDR2 SQIVND (reference sequence). CDR3 residues: CASSMIVVGGARDTQYF. The CDR3 nucleotides are TGTGCCAGTAGTATGATCGTGGTCGGAGGGGCAAGAGATACGCAGTATTTT. Full variable domain (missing parts from reference TRBV19 and TRBJ2-3): DGGITQSPKYLFRKEGQNVTLSCEQNLNHDAMYWYRQDPGQGLRLIYYSQIVNDFQKGDIAEGYSVSREKKESFPLTVTSAQKNPTAFYLCASSMIVVGGARDTQYFGPGTRLTVL.

In this sample, this clonotype turned up many times. V usage is TRBV28 and J usage is TRBJ1-1; no clear D. This CDR3 has 13 residues. In germline, CDR1 is MDHEN, CDR2 SYDVKM. V lost 7 bases and J lost 0, with 9 bases in between. In DNA form, the CDR3 reads TGTGCCAGCACCGAAGAAATGAACACTGAAGCTTTCTTT. It codes for CASTEEMNTEAFF.

There are a few counts of this clonotype. This chain links TRBV20-1 with TRBJ2-1; 10 bases are a match to TRBD1. This CDR3 has 14 residues. V lost 3 bases to trimming and J lost 7 bases; unmatched junction nucleotides: 6. Germline CDR1 and CDR2: DFQATT and SNEGSKA (reference sequence). CDR3 in DNA: TGCAGTGCTAGGCCGGGACAGGGGCCTAATGAGCAGTTCTTC. This translates into CSARPGQGPNEQFF.